This TCR beta chain was sequenced in a study of HIV-infected patients and healthy controls. Findings and limits, study-wide: Eight alpha and eight beta V genes differed significantly in mean usage between HIV-infected patients and controls. HIV-associated CDR3 frequencies dropped significantly during therapy; CMV-associated ones, mostly rising, changed nonsignificantly. Untreated HIV+ repertoires had roughly threefold fewer distinct CDR3s and lower Shannon diversity than healthy controls.

To note about this clonotype: Its antigen is still unknown.

CDR3 size: 15 residues. The junction had 14 bases not matched to a gene; V was cut back by 8 bases and J by 6 bases. Germline V gives CDR1 MNHNS, CDR2 SASEGT. 500 ng RNA was reverse transcribed with alpha and beta constant-region primers. Each of the alpha and beta chains got its own library through chain-specific third strand synthesis with indices. The cDNA received a 5' RACE adapter containing a random hexamer plus an SP2 sequencing primer site. One entry per CDR3 protein results from TCRdb running MiXCR on the 5' RACE reads. The sample yields about 8,600 distinct CDR3 sequences, roughly 9% seen once. Follow-up blood was drawn about 14 weeks, roughly three months, after antiretroviral therapy began. The repertoire came from unfractionated whole blood and reflected all unsorted peripheral T cells.

Material: blood, obtained during antiretroviral therapy. The chain links TRBV6-1 to TRBJ1-1; 8 bases are a match to TRBD1. The clonotype originates from an adult with HIV infection. The CDR3 sequence is CASHGRTGPLAEAFF. CDR3 nucleotides: TGTGCCAGCCACGGCAGGACAGGGCCGTTGGCTGAAGCTTTCTTT.